This is a list of T cell receptor beta chains from one sample in a study of T cells in tuberculosis. Data came from immunoSEQ multiplex PCR; TCRdb stores just in-frame clones and leaves some out. The sample shows some 23,000 clones, approximately 90% of them seen only once. Specimen: PBMCs. The receptors here all came from a donor between 5 and 29 years old with latent tuberculosis or without tuberculosis infection. Some clones in this sample may be carry-over from other donors' samples. CDR3s include the opening cysteine and the closing phenylalanine or tryptophan. The D gene is left open where the match is weak. Only part of the rows carry a size: once, few, many, or a class if the clone is expanded.

TRBV5-3	-	-	TRBJ2-7	CARSLIWGPARYEQYF	TGTGCCAGAAGCTTGATCTGGGGCCCCGCGCGCTACGAGCAGTACTTC
TRBV18	once	-	TRBJ2-2	CASSPQGTGELFF	TGTGCCAGCTCACCCCAGGGGACCGGGGAGCTGTTTTTT
TRBV27	once	-	TRBJ1-4	CASSLGDRNNEKLFF	TGTGCCAGCAGTCTGGGTGACAGGAACAATGAAAAACTGTTTTTT
TRBV18	-	TRBD2	TRBJ2-7	CASSPRGSGGFYEQYF	TGTGCCAGCTCACCCCGGGGTAGCGGGGGCTTCTACGAGCAGTACTTC
TRBV30	-	TRBD1	TRBJ1-5	CAWSGQGPLGVDSNQPQHF	TGTGCCTGGAGTGGACAGGGACCTTTGGGGGTTGATAGCAATCAGCCCCAGCATTTT
TRBV11-1	-	-	TRBJ1-1	CASSFLGGLETEAFF	TGTGCCAGCAGCTTCCTGGGGGGGCTGGAGACTGAAGCTTTCTTT
TRBV11-2	-	-	TRBJ1-2	CASSSSLGSYGYTF	TGTGCCAGCAGCTCATCTCTAGGAAGCTATGGCTACACCTTC
TRBV5-4	-	TRBD1	TRBJ2-7	CASSLERGQGISEQYF	TGTGCCAGCAGCTTGGAGAGAGGACAGGGAATCTCCGAGCAGTACTTC
TRBV7-9	-	-	TRBJ2-7	CASSRGSYEQYF	TGTGCCAGCAGCCGGGGGAGTTACGAGCAGTACTTC
TRBV11-1	-	-	TRBJ1-4	CASSSSLNEKLFF	TGTGCCAGCAGCTCCAGTCTTAATGAAAAACTGTTTTTT
TRBV7-2	-	TRBD1	TRBJ2-2	CASSWKPGGINTGELFF	TGTGCCAGCAGCTGGAAACCAGGGGGTATCAACACCGGGGAGCTGTTTTTT
TRBV9	-	-	TRBJ2-7	CASSVGVYYSYEQYF	TGTGCCAGCAGCGTAGGAGTTTACTACTCCTACGAGCAGTACTTC
TRBV13	-	TRBD1	TRBJ2-1	CASSSDRELRYEQFF	TGTGCCAGCAGCTCGGACAGGGAACTAAGATATGAGCAGTTCTTC
TRBV6-6	-	-	TRBJ1-1	CASSYYRDTEAFF	TGTGCCAGCAGTTACTACAGGGACACTGAAGCTTTCTTT
TRBV6-6	-	-	TRBJ1-6	CASSGEGGLNSPLHF	TGTGCCAGCAGCGGGGAGGGGGGCTTAAACTCACCCCTCCACTTT
TRBV19	-	-	TRBJ1-3	CASSMDGAASSGNTIYF	TGTGCCAGTAGTATGGATGGGGCCGCGAGCTCTGGAAACACCATATATTTT
TRBV7-2	-	-	TRBJ2-1	CASSLASPLVVYNEQFF	TGTGCCAGCAGCCTGGCCTCCCCTCTGGTTGTCTACAATGAGCAGTTCTTC
TRBV7-3	-	TRBD1	TRBJ2-1	CASSLRTGAYNEQFF	TGTGCCAGCAGCTTAAGGACAGGGGCATACAATGAGCAGTTCTTC
TRBV27	-	TRBD1	TRBJ1-5	CASKRDRVSEQPQHF	TGTGCCAGCAAGAGGGACAGGGTGTCAGAGCAGCCCCAGCATTTT
TRBV10-2	-	-	TRBJ1-1	CASSESYSEAFF	TGCGCCAGCAGTGAGTCTTATTCTGAAGCTTTCTTT
TRBV19	-	-	TRBJ2-5	CASSATGLPRQETQYF	TGTGCCAGTAGTGCAACAGGTCTCCCCCGCCAAGAGACCCAGTACTTC
TRBV9	-	TRBD2	TRBJ2-5	CASSVALGTSGREETQYF	TGTGCCAGCAGCGTAGCTCTAGGGACTAGCGGGAGGGAAGAGACCCAGTACTTC
TRBV13	once	TRBD1	TRBJ1-1	CASTVDRGLTEAFF	TGTGCCAGCACGGTAGACAGGGGGCTAACTGAAGCTTTCTTT
TRBV5-6	-	-	TRBJ1-1	CASSLGGAGEAFF	TGTGCCAGCAGCCTTGGGGGGGCAGGTGAAGCTTTCTTT
TRBV6-1	once	-	TRBJ2-7	CASISTGFNEQYF	TGTGCCAGCATTAGTACAGGGTTCAACGAGCAGTACTTC
TRBV25-1	-	-	TRBJ1-1	CASGNVRSEAFF	TGTGCCAGCGGTAACGTGCGGTCTGAAGCTTTCTTT
TRBV25-1	-	TRBD1	TRBJ2-1	CASSEYPIQGTEQFF	TGTGCCAGCAGTGAATATCCTATACAGGGGACAGAGCAGTTCTTC
TRBV2	-	TRBD1	TRBJ2-3	CASTTLMGGQGKEYF	TGTGCCAGCACAACATTGATGGGAGGACAGGGGAAGGAGTATTTT
TRBV14	-	TRBD1	TRBJ2-2	CASSQRQGNTGELFF	TGTGCCAGCAGCCAAAGACAGGGGAACACCGGGGAGCTGTTTTTT
TRBV6-1	once	-	TRBJ2-7	CASSESGLGTYEQYF	TGTGCCAGCAGTGAAAGCGGCCTTGGGACCTACGAGCAGTACTTC
TRBV25-1	few	-	TRBJ1-2	CASSSGHLLLYGYTF	TGTGCCAGCAGTTCCGGACACCTACTTCTCTATGGCTACACCTTC
TRBV19	-	-	TRBJ1-1	CASSIGPTVATEAFF	TGTGCCAGTAGTATAGGCCCGACAGTGGCCACTGAAGCTTTCTTT
TRBV5-6	-	-	TRBJ1-1	CASSFGFGTEAFF	TGTGCCAGCAGCTTCGGGTTTGGGACTGAAGCTTTCTTT
TRBV6-4	-	TRBD1	TRBJ1-6	CASSDYQGANSPLHF	TGTGCCAGCAGTGACTATCAGGGGGCAAATTCACCCCTCCACTTT
TRBV4-3	-	TRBD1	TRBJ1-2	CASSQSLTGDDYGYTF	TGCGCCAGCAGCCAGAGTTTAACAGGGGACGACTATGGCTACACCTTC
TRBV5-4	-	-	TRBJ1-1	CASSLEGPARAFF	TGTGCCAGCAGCTTGGAGGGGCCAGCCAGGGCTTTCTTT
TRBV19	-	-	TRBJ1-4	CASTSLSRDEKLFF	TGTGCCAGTACCTCCCTTAGCAGGGATGAAAAACTGTTTTTT
TRBV19	-	TRBD1	TRBJ2-7	CASSRTGGSYEQYF	TGTGCCAGTAGTAGGACAGGGGGCTCCTACGAGCAGTACTTC
TRBV4-1	-	-	TRBJ2-7	CASSPLPGSYEQYF	TGCGCCAGCAGCCCCCTCCCGGGGTCCTACGAGCAGTACTTC
TRBV19	-	TRBD1	TRBJ2-3	CASSFKGTGPVTDTQYF	TGTGCCAGTAGTTTCAAAGGGACAGGTCCTGTCACAGATACGCAGTATTTT
TRBV11-2	-	TRBD1	TRBJ1-5	CASSSGQGNQPQHF	TGTGCCAGCAGCTCGGGACAGGGGAATCAGCCCCAGCATTTT
TRBV7-8	-	-	TRBJ2-2	CASSLVSSGELFF	TGTGCCAGCAGCTTAGTCTCCTCCGGGGAGCTGTTTTTT
TRBV5-1	-	TRBD1	TRBJ1-2	CASSRRGHDYGYTF	TGCGCCAGCAGCCGGAGGGGGCATGACTATGGCTACACCTTC
TRBV30	-	-	TRBJ2-5	CAWSEAGVMETQYF	TGTGCCTGGAGCGAGGCAGGGGTAATGGAGACCCAGTACTTC
TRBV19	-	TRBD1	TRBJ1-2	CASSSRTGGNYGYTF	TGTGCCAGTAGTTCCCGGACAGGGGGCAACTATGGCTACACCTTC
TRBV5-1	-	TRBD1	TRBJ2-7	CASSRRQGAAGEQYF	TGCGCCAGCAGCAGACGACAGGGGGCAGCGGGGGAGCAGTACTTC
TRBV5-6	-	TRBD1	TRBJ1-1	CASSPGQGNTEAFF	TGTGCCAGCAGCCCAGGACAGGGTAACACTGAAGCTTTCTTT
TRBV19	few	TRBD1	TRBJ1-6	CASSATGNNSPLHF	TGTGCCAGTAGTGCGACAGGGAATAATTCACCCCTCCACTTT
TRBV5-4	-	TRBD1	TRBJ2-3	CASSSRDRVRTDTQYF	TGTGCCAGCAGCTCAAGGGACAGGGTCCGCACAGATACGCAGTATTTT
TRBV2	-	TRBD1	TRBJ2-2	CASIRRNPGQGGTGELFF	TGTGCCAGCATTAGGCGAAATCCGGGACAGGGGGGGACCGGGGAGCTGTTTTTT
TRBV10-1	-	TRBD1	TRBJ2-1	CATDRGADEQFF	TGCGCCACCGACAGGGGTGCGGATGAGCAGTTCTTC
TRBV18	-	TRBD2	TRBJ2-6	CASSPPGGSGANVLTF	TGTGCCAGCTCACCACCGGGGGGGTCAGGGGCCAACGTCCTGACTTTC
TRBV30	-	TRBD1	TRBJ1-2	CAWKSGGLTNYGYTF	TGTGCCTGGAAGTCAGGGGGCTTGACTAACTATGGCTACACCTTC
TRBV5-4	-	-	TRBJ1-2	CASSLVGSGYTF	TGTGCCAGCAGCTTGGTTGGCTCGGGCTACACCTTC